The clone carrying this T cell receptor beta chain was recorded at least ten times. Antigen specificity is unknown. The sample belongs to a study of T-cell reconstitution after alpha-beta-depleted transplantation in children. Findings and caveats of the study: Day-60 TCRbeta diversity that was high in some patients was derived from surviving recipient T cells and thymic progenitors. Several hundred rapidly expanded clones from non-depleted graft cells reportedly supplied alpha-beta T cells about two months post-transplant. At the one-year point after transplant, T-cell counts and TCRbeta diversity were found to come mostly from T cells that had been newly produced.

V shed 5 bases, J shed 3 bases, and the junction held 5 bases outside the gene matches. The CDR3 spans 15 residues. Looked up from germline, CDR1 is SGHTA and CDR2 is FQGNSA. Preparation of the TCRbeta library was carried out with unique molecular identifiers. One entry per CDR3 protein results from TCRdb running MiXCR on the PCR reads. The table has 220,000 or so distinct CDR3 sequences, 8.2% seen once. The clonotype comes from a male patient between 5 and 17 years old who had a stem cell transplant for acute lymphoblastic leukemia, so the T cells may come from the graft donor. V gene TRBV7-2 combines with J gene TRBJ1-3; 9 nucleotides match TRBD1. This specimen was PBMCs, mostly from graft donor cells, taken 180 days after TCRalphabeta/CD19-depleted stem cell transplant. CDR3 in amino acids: CASSVSTGGGNTIYF. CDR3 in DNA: TGTGCCAGCAGCGTATCGACAGGGGGTGGAAACACCATATATTTT.